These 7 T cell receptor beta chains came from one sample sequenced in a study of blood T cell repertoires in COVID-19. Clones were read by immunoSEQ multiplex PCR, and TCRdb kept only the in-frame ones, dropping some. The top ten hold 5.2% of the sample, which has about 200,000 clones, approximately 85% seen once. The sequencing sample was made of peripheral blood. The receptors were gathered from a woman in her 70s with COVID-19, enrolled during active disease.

The CDR3 nucleotides read TGTGCCAGCAGCATCATTAATCGAGAGGACACTGAAGCTTTCTTT. As protein: CASSIINREDTEAFF. This chain connects TRBV5-4 to TRBJ1-1; D is uncertain. This CDR3 comprises 15 residues. Germline CDR1 SGHNT, CDR2 YYREEE (reference sequence). The V gene lost 4 bases and the J gene lost 3 bases, with 16 bases spanning the gap.

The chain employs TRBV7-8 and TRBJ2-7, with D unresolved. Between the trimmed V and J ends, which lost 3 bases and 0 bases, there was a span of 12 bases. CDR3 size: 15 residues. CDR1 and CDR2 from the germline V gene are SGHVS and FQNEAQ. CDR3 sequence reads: CASSLSTGSSYEQYF. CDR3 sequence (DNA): TGTGCCAGCAGCTTGTCCACGGGTAGCTCCTACGAGCAGTACTTC.

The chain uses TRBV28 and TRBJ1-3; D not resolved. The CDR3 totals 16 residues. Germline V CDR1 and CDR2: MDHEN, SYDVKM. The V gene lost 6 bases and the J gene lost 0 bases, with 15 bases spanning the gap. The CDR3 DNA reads TGTGCCAGCAGCTCGACGGGAGCGAACTCTGGAAACACCATATATTTT. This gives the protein CASSSTGANSGNTIYF.

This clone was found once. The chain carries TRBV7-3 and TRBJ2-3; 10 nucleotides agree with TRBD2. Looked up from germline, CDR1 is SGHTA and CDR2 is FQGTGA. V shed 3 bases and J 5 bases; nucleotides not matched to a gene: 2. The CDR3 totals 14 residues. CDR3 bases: TGTGCCAGCAGCTTGGCTAGCGGGAGAGATACGCAGTATTTT. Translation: CASSLASGRDTQYF.

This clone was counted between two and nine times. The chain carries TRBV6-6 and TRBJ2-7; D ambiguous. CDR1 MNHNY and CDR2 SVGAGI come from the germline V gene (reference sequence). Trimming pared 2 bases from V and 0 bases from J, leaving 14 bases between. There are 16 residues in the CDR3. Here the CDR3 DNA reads TGTGCCAGCAGTTACCCCCGGAGCGCCTACTCCTACGAGCAGTACTTC. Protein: CASSYPRSAYSYEQYF.

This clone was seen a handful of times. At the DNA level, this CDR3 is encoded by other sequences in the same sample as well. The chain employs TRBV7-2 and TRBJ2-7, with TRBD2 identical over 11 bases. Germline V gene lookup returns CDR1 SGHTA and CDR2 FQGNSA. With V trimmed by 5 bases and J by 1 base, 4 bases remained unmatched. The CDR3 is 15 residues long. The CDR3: CASSARTSGSYEQYF. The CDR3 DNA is TGTGCCAGCAGCGCTAGGACTAGCGGGTCCTACGAGCAGTACTTC.

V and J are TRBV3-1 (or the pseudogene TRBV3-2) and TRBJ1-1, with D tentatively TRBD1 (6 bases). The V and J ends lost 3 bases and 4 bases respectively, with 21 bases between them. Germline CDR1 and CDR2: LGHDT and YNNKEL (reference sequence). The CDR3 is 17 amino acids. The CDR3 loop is CASSQGCGGLGTTEAFF. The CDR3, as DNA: TGTGCCAGCAGCCAGGGTTGCGGGGGCTTGGGGACCACTGAAGCTTTCTTT.